A selection of T cell receptor beta chains follows, all from one sample in a study of blood T cell repertoires in COVID-19. Clones were sequenced by immunoSEQ multiplex PCR, and TCRdb holds only the in-frame ones, with some missing. The top ten hold 0.6% to 0.7% of the sample, which has more than 400,000 clones, about nine tenths seen once. The source material was PBMCs or T cells enriched from blood (not recorded which). These receptors were taken from a man in his late teens or twenties who had recovered from COVID-19. The CDR3 runs from the conserved cysteine through the conserved F or W. Each record gives: J gene, D gene, V gene, clone size, CDR3 DNA, CDR3 protein. D genes are given only for firm matches. Size values are once, few and many counts, or a class for expanded clones, and some rows have none.

j_gene: TRBJ2-7
d_gene: -
v_gene: TRBV28
abundance: -
CDR3nt: TGTGCCAGCAGCCTGGGGGGTAGGACCTACGAGCAGTACTTC
CDR3aa: CASSLGGRTYEQYF

j_gene: TRBJ1-2
d_gene: TRBD1
v_gene: TRBV19
abundance: -
CDR3nt: TGTGCCAGTACCTCCCCCAGGGGGAATATCTATGGCTACACCTTC
CDR3aa: CASTSPRGNIYGYTF

j_gene: TRBJ2-7
d_gene: TRBD1
v_gene: TRBV3-1/TRBV3-2
abundance: -
CDR3nt: TGTGCCAGCAGCTATACAGGGGCAGCGAATGAGCAGTACTTC
CDR3aa: CASSYTGAANEQYF

j_gene: TRBJ2-1
d_gene: -
v_gene: TRBV5-1
abundance: -
CDR3nt: TGCGCCAGCAGCTTGGTTGGGCCCCAATACAATGAGCAGTTCTTC
CDR3aa: CASSLVGPQYNEQFF

j_gene: TRBJ2-7
d_gene: -
v_gene: TRBV27
abundance: -
CDR3nt: TGTGCCAGCAGTTTATCGAGGGACTTGTTTTTCTTC
CDR3aa: CASSLSRDLFFF

j_gene: TRBJ1-2
d_gene: -
v_gene: TRBV27
abundance: -
CDR3nt: TGTGCCAGCAGTTTATCCGGGACTACTAACTATGGCTACACCTTC
CDR3aa: CASSLSGTTNYGYTF

j_gene: TRBJ1-2
d_gene: -
v_gene: TRBV7-9
abundance: -
CDR3nt: TGTGCCATGCCCGGGACTGGTGGTGGCTACACCTTC
CDR3aa: CAMPGTGGGYTF

j_gene: TRBJ2-1
d_gene: -
v_gene: TRBV2
abundance: -
CDR3nt: TGTGCCAGCAGCACCCTAGGAGGAAGCAATGAGCAGTTCTTC
CDR3aa: CASSTLGGSNEQFF

j_gene: TRBJ1-1
d_gene: -
v_gene: TRBV11-2
abundance: -
CDR3nt: TGTGCCAGCAGCTACGAGTGGACTGAAGCTTTCTTT
CDR3aa: CASSYEWTEAFF

j_gene: TRBJ1-2
d_gene: TRBD1
v_gene: TRBV19
abundance: -
CDR3nt: TGTGCCAGTAGGCCGGGACAGGGTAACTATGGCTACACCTTC
CDR3aa: CASRPGQGNYGYTF

j_gene: TRBJ2-2
d_gene: TRBD2
v_gene: TRBV11-2
abundance: -
CDR3nt: TGTGCCAGCAGCCTAAGCGGGGCGAACACCGGGGAGCTGTTTTTT
CDR3aa: CASSLSGANTGELFF

j_gene: TRBJ1-3
d_gene: -
v_gene: TRBV5-1
abundance: -
CDR3nt: TGCGCCAGCAGCCGGGATTCCTCTGGAAACACCATATATTTT
CDR3aa: CASSRDSSGNTIYF

j_gene: TRBJ2-1
d_gene: TRBD2
v_gene: TRBV10-3
abundance: -
CDR3nt: TGTGCCATCAGTGAGTCCGGACTAGAATACAATGAGCAGTTCTTC
CDR3aa: CAISESGLEYNEQFF

j_gene: TRBJ1-1
d_gene: -
v_gene: TRBV28
abundance: -
CDR3nt: TGTGCCAGCAGCTTCGACAGGACTGAAGCTTTCTTT
CDR3aa: CASSFDRTEAFF

j_gene: TRBJ1-5
d_gene: TRBD1
v_gene: TRBV6-1
abundance: once
CDR3nt: TGTGCCAGCAGTGAAAGTAGGACAGGTGCTATTTATGTTAGCAATCAGCCTCAGCATTTT
CDR3aa: CASSESRTGAIYVSNQPQHF

j_gene: TRBJ1-4
d_gene: TRBD1
v_gene: TRBV5-1
abundance: -
CDR3nt: TGCGCCAGCAGCTCGGGACAGTTTGCAACTAATGAAAAACTGTTTTTT
CDR3aa: CASSSGQFATNEKLFF

j_gene: TRBJ1-3
d_gene: -
v_gene: TRBV15
abundance: -
CDR3nt: TGTGCCACCGGTCCTAACTCTGGAAACACCATATATTTT
CDR3aa: CATGPNSGNTIYF

j_gene: TRBJ2-1
d_gene: -
v_gene: TRBV24-1
abundance: -
CDR3nt: TGTGCCACCAGTGAGGGCGGCGGGGCACAAGGGTCGCAGTTCTTC
CDR3aa: CATSEGGGAQGSQFF